Described below is a single T cell receptor (beta chain) sequence and its context. The source material, RNA transcripts, was used to amplify TCR beta CDR3 regions. Using the HTBI primer set, a first-round RT-PCR was run on the TCR CDR3. One entry per CDR3 protein results from TCRdb running MiXCR on the multiplex PCR reads. The table lists around 600,000 distinct CDR3 sequences, around 14% of them singletons. The data belong to a study of T cells in Graves' hyperthyroidism and ophthalmopathy. Study at large: Specimen type is peripheral blood, collected at initial diagnosis prior to any treatment.

The CDR3 is 15 amino acids. V gave up 4 bases and J gave up 0 bases, with 14 bases separating them. Germline CDR1 and CDR2: SQVTM and ANQGSEA. The V and J genes are TRBV29-1 and TRBJ2-3, with D perhaps matching TRBD1 (6 bases). The source of this sequence is a woman aged 25 to 39 with Graves' hyperthyroidism. The sample was blood. The CDR3 region is CSVVGTLKSTDTQYF. The CDR3 DNA reads as TGCAGCGTTGTGGGGACACTAAAAAGCACAGATACGCAGTATTTT.